This T cell receptor (beta chain) was identified in a study of cytomegalovirus exposure and HLA in healthy donors. The PCR was carried out with 60 Vbeta primers and 13 Jbeta primers. Repertoires were generated with immunoSEQ multiplex PCR, while TCRdb's copy carries only in-frame clones and drops some. Of some 120,000 clones detected, around 10% appear once; the ten largest clones hold 3% to 3.5%. This clone was detected a few times. The TCR comes from a man aged 30 to 39 in good health and CMV-seronegative. The sample comprised PBMCs.

The CDR3 DNA is TGCAGCGTTGATTTCGGAAAACTGTTTTTT. Translated, it gives CSVDFGKLFF. The chain is built from TRBV29-1 and TRBJ1-4; no definite D call. Deletions cut 3 bases from V and 10 bases from J, with 6 bases between. From germline, CDR1 is SQVTM and CDR2 ANQGSEA. The CDR3 has 10 residues.